This T cell receptor beta chain emerged from a study of neurological immune-mediated disorders. Whole-study results and caveats: TCR clonal expansion peaked in HTLV-1-associated myelopathy patients and was lowest in multiple sclerosis patients.

Over 170 million TCR-beta sequences from 15-18 subjects came out of each sequencing run. TCRdb processed the 5' RACE reads anew with MiXCR; each CDR3 protein has one entry. The sample holds more than 9,000 distinct CDR3 sequences, about 21% seen once. This clonotype was found many times. Antigen: not known. The sequenced sample was CD8+ T cells from blood. This clonotype was obtained from a woman aged 60-70 years with HTLV-1-associated myelopathy (HAM/TSP).

CDR3 sequence: CASSLGLRGTDTQYF. The CDR3 DNA is TGTGCCAGCAGCTTAGGGCTACGGGGCACAGATACGCAGTATTTT. The rearrangement links TRBV7-9 to TRBJ2-3; D not certain. There are 15 residues in the CDR3. V lost 1 base and J lost 1, with 9 bases in between. Germline-derived CDR1 and CDR2 are SEHNR and FQNEAQ (reference sequence).